Listed below are T cell receptor beta chains from one sample, sequenced in a study of blood T cell repertoires in COVID-19. The table came from immunoSEQ multiplex PCR; TCRdb's copy has only in-frame clones and leaves some out. The sample lists hundreds of thousands of clones, 85% to 90% occurring once. The material sequenced was peripheral blood. The receptors shown here come from a woman between 50 and 59 years old with active or convalescent COVID-19. CDR3s include the opening cysteine and the closing phenylalanine or tryptophan. D genes are given only for firm matches. The size field is filled for only some rows; it gives once, few, many or a size class.

CASTSGDRITNYGYTF,TGTGCCAGCACTTCTGGGGACAGGATCACGAACTATGGCTACACCTTC,TRBJ1-2,TRBD1,TRBV7-8,-
CAWSAAGDRGQAEAFF,TGTGCCTGGTCAGCTGCTGGGGACAGGGGGCAAGCTGAAGCTTTCTTT,TRBJ1-1,TRBD1,TRBV30,-
CASSYSIETEAFF,TGTGCCAGCAGTTACTCGATCGAGACTGAAGCTTTCTTT,TRBJ1-1,-,TRBV6-5,once
CASSPYGTANTGELFF,TGCGCCAGCAGCCCCTATGGGACAGCTAACACCGGGGAGCTGTTTTTT,TRBJ2-2,TRBD1,TRBV5-1,-
CASSTPTGNGYTF,TGTGCCAGCAGTACCCCGACAGGGAATGGCTACACCTTC,TRBJ1-2,TRBD1,TRBV28,-
CASSITGGGTEAFF,TGTGCCAGTAGTATTACAGGGGGCGGCACTGAAGCTTTCTTT,TRBJ1-1,TRBD1,TRBV19,-
CASSLGDRGQETQYF,TGTGCCAGCAGCTTGGGGGACAGGGGGCAAGAGACCCAGTACTTC,TRBJ2-5,TRBD1,TRBV7-2,-
CASSQGSTEAFF,TGTGCCAGCAGCCAGGGCTCGACCGAAGCTTTCTTT,TRBJ1-1,-,TRBV3-1/TRBV3-2,-
CASSLGGRNEQFF,TGCGCCAGCAGCTTGGGGGGGCGGAATGAGCAGTTCTTC,TRBJ2-1,-,TRBV5-1,-
CASSRGWHRGSPDYEQYF,TGTGCCAGTAGTAGGGGGTGGCACAGGGGATCGCCCGACTACGAGCAGTACTTC,TRBJ2-7,TRBD1,TRBV19,-